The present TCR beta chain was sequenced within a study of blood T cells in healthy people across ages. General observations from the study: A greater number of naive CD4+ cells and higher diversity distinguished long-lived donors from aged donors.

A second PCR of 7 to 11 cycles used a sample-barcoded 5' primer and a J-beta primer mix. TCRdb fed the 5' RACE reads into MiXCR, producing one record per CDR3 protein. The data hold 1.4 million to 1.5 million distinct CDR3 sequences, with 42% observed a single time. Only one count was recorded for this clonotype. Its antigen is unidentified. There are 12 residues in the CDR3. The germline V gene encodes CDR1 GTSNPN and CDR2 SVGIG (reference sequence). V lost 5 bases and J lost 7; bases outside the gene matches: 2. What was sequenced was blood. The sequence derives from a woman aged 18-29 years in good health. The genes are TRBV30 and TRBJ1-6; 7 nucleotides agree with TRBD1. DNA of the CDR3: TGTGCCTGGGACAGGGAGAATTCACCCCTCCACTTT. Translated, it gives CAWDRENSPLHF.